This T cell receptor (beta chain) came from a study of blood T cell repertoires in COVID-19. Germline values: CDR1 SGHRS, CDR2 YFSETQ. The V end was cut by 4 bases, the J end by 5 bases, with 13 bases between. CDR3 length: 14 residues. The repertoire was sequenced with immunoSEQ multiplex PCR; TCRdb's copy has only in-frame clones and lacks some. In the table there are 400,000 or so clones, about 90% of which are singletons. With regard to this clone: Other DNA sequences in this sample translate to the same CDR3.

The sample consisted of peripheral blood. The sequence came from a man between 18 and 35 years old with COVID-19, enrolled during active disease. This sequence joins TRBV5-1 and TRBJ1-5, with D possibly being TRBD1 (5 bases). CDR3 residues: CASSLGTGDQPQHF. CDR3 in DNA: TGCGCCAGCAGCCTCGGTACAGGTGATCAGCCCCAGCATTTT.